The clone carrying this T cell receptor beta chain has just a few counts. Its antigen is unknown. The data were taken from a study of early T cells in non-severe SARS-CoV-2 infection. General observations from the study: Lookups in VDJdb leaned toward anti-spike CD8 responses and missed private and CD4 specificities.

Each cDNA molecule carried a unique molecular identifier. TCRdb reanalysed the 5' RACE reads using MiXCR and keeps one entry per CDR3 protein. The sample consists of 65,000 to 75,000 distinct CDR3 sequences, over 3.5% of them appearing once. The CDR3 loop spans 16 amino acids. J gave up 2 bases and V 2 bases, and 5 bases lay outside the gene matches. Per the germline V gene, CDR1 is SGHAT and CDR2 is FQNNGV. The sequence was obtained from an adult who was a healthcare worker with PCR-confirmed SARS-CoV-2 infection or an uninfected control (not recorded which). The donor label of this sample is uncertain. The specimen was whole blood, collected at baseline. The rearrangement links TRBV11-2 to TRBJ2-4, with 8 nucleotides matching TRBD2. This chain's CDR3 is CASSLFSGDTKNIQYF. CDR3 coding DNA: TGTGCCAGCAGCTTATTTAGCGGGGATACCAAAAACATTCAGTACTTC.